One sample yielded the 32 T cell receptor beta chains listed below, sequenced in a study of T cell repertoires in cytomegalovirus infection. TCRdb called the reads again in MiXCR, with one record for every CDR3 protein. The sample yields roughly 140,000 distinct CDR3 sequences, 23% seen once. Sequencing used PBMCs. These receptors were taken from a human donor in good health (CMV status not recorded). Some clones in this sample may be carry-over from other donors' samples.

In this sample, this clonotype turned up many times. The chain uses TRBV6-2 or TRBV6-3 and TRBJ2-1; D uncertain. V lost 4 bases and J lost 0, with 16 bases in between. Germline CDR1 reads MNHEY; CDR2 reads SVGEGT. The CDR3 covers 17 residues. The CDR3 DNA reads as TGTGCCAGCAGTTCCCCCCTACATTCGAGCTCCTACAATGAGCAGTTCTTC. This translates into CASSSPLHSSSYNEQFF.

V and J are TRBV27 and TRBJ2-7; unclear D gene. Germline loops: CDR1 MNHEY, CDR2 SMNVEV (reference sequence). The CDR3 consists of 12 residues. Trimming removed 5 bases from V and 5 bases from J, with 10 bases in between. The CDR3 sequence: CASSESGNEQYF. The CDR3 DNA reads TGTGCCAGCAGTGAGTCAGGAAACGAGCAGTACTTC.

CDR3 in DNA: TGCAGTGCTAGACAGAACCAAGAGACCCAGTACTTC. This sequence encodes CSARQNQETQYF. The gene calls are TRBV20-1 and TRBJ2-5; D call uncertain. The CDR3 has 12 amino acids. The V gene lost 2 bases and the J gene lost 0 bases, with 4 bases spanning the gap. Germline V gene lookup returns CDR1 DFQATT and CDR2 SNEGSKA (reference sequence).

This clonotype was observed many times. The rearrangement links TRBV6-5 to TRBJ2-7, with 7 nucleotides matching TRBD2. V shed 4 bases, J shed 2 bases, and the junction held 5 bases outside the gene matches. The germline gives CDR1 MNHEY, CDR2 SVGAGI. The CDR3 consists of 14 residues. This CDR3 is CASSFSGGPYEQYF. CDR3 in DNA: TGTGCCAGCAGTTTCTCGGGGGGACCCTACGAGCAGTACTTC.

This clonotype showed up many times. CDR3 residues: CASSLAGSNTEAFF. The CDR3, as DNA: TGTGCCAGCAGCTTAGCGGGTAGCAACACTGAAGCTTTCTTT. This chain joins TRBV7-2 and TRBJ1-1; D is undetermined. The CDR3 extends over 14 amino acids. V gave up 0 bases and J gave up 2 bases, with 7 bases separating them. Germline CDR1 reads SGHTA; CDR2 reads FQGNSA.

DNA of the CDR3: TGTGCCACCAGTGATTTGCTCGGGACTAGCGGGAGTATAAGGCAGTTCTTC. This translates into CATSDLLGTSGSIRQFF. The J gene is TRBJ2-1, the V gene TRBV24-1, with TRBD2 matching over 14 bases. CDR1 is KGHDR and CDR2 is SFDVKD in the germline V gene. This CDR3 is built from 17 residues. V dropped 0 bases and J dropped 12; count of bases not matched to a gene: 9.

This clonotype has ten or more counts. The chain combines TRBV11-2 with TRBJ2-1; TRBD2 aligns across 9 bases. Germline V CDR1 and CDR2: SGHAT, FQNNGV. Germline trimming cut 1 base from V and 10 bases from J; bases unmatched to any gene: 8. CDR3 length: 15 residues. The CDR3 sequence: CASSLALAGSQEQFF. As DNA, the CDR3 is TGTGCCAGCAGCTTAGCGCTAGCGGGGAGTCAGGAGCAGTTCTTC.

This clonotype was seen at least ten times. This rearrangement joins TRBV28 to TRBJ1-5; no definite D call. Germline V gives CDR1 MDHEN, CDR2 SYDVKM. V was pared by 2 bases and J by 1 base, with 6 bases between. CDR3 length equals 14 residues. The CDR3 DNA follows: TGTGCCAGCAGTTTAAGGAGGAGCAATCAGCCCCAGCATTTT. Translated: CASSLRRSNQPQHF.

The V call is TRBV28, the J call TRBJ2-7; possibly TRBD1 or TRBD2 for D (5 bases each). Trimming left V 5 bases short and J 6 bases short, with 20 bases between. This CDR3 has 15 amino acids. From germline, CDR1 is MDHEN and CDR2 SYDVKM. The chain's CDR3 is CASSPPGTVPAEQYF. CDR3 nucleotide sequence: TGTGCCAGCAGTCCCCCCGGGACGGTCCCGGCCGAGCAGTACTTC.

This clonotype was seen only a few times. The V and J genes are TRBV12-3 or TRBV12-4 and TRBJ2-5; possibly TRBD2 for D (5 bases). V lost 2 bases to trimming and J lost 4 bases, with 20 bases between them. The CDR3 is 17 residues long. CDR3 sequence: CASSLIISELAAETQYF. CDR3 nucleotide sequence: TGTGCCAGCAGTTTAATTATCTCCGAGCTAGCTGCAGAGACCCAGTACTTC.

Regarding this clonotype: A clone one base away is much larger, so this may be a read error. The CDR3 here is CACSFRGGEADTQYF. DNA of the CDR3: TGTGCCTGCAGTTTCCGAGGAGGGGAGGCAGATACGCAGTATTTT. The gene calls are TRBV28 and TRBJ2-3, with D tentatively TRBD2 (6 bases). Per the germline V gene, CDR1 is MDHEN and CDR2 is SYDVKM. CDR3 length: 15 amino acids.

The table lists this clonotype with many counts. The V and J genes are TRBV11-3 and TRBJ2-5; D remains unclear. The CDR3 extends over 13 amino acids. CDR1 and CDR2 (germline): SGHNT, YENEEA. V lost 0 bases, J lost 3 bases, and 5 bases lay in between. In DNA, the CDR3 is TGTGCCAGCAGCTTAGATGCCGAAGAGACCCAGTACTTC. Amino acid sequence: CASSLDAEETQYF.

This clonotype was seen repeatedly, ten times or more. This chain joins TRBV7-9 and TRBJ1-1, with D possibly TRBD1 on 5 matching bases. The ends were cut back, 5 bases at V and 1 base at J, with 14 bases in the middle. Germline CDR1 SEHNR, CDR2 FQNEAQ (reference sequence). This CDR3 has 15 amino acids. CDR3 DNA: TGTGCCAGCAGCCCCCGGGGGGGGGGGAACACTGAAGCTTTCTTT. This gives the protein CASSPRGGGNTEAFF.

By sample share, this clonotype is medium-sized. The chain employs TRBV7-2 and TRBJ1-1, with D perhaps matching TRBD1 (5 bases). Germline V lookup: CDR1 SGHTA, CDR2 FQGNSA. V lost 5 bases to trimming and J lost 3 bases, with 13 bases between them. This CDR3 has 14 residues. CDR3 in amino acids: CASSTKPGDTEAFF. CDR3 coding DNA: TGTGCCAGCAGCACTAAGCCGGGGGACACTGAAGCTTTCTTT.

V is TRBV15 and J is TRBJ1-6; a weak D match, TRBD1 (5 bases). V gave up 1 base and J gave up 9 bases, with 7 bases separating them. The CDR3 is made up of 13 amino acids. Germline CDR1 LNHNV, CDR2 YYDKDF (reference sequence). This CDR3 is CATSRGQLSPLHF. In nucleotides, the CDR3 is TGTGCCACCAGCAGAGGACAGCTTTCACCCCTCCACTTT.

CDR3 residues: CASSFLAGEGTDTQYF. In nucleotides, the CDR3 is TGTGCCAGCAGCTTCCTAGCGGGAGAGGGCACAGATACGCAGTATTTT. The chain links TRBV11-2 to TRBJ2-3; 10 bases map to TRBD2. This CDR3 region has 16 residues. The germline V gene has CDR1 SGHAT and CDR2 FQNNGV. Unmatched junction bases numbered 4, after V lost 3 bases and J lost 1 base.

This clonotype was recorded at least ten times. The CDR3 DNA is TGTGCCAGCAGCTTACGAGGGGGCAAGGGGGCTGGCGGAAACACCATATATTTT. Protein: CASSLRGGKGAGGNTIYF. V usage is TRBV7-6 and J usage is TRBJ1-3, with 7 bases aligning to TRBD1. CDR1 is SGHVS, CDR2 FNYEAQ, per germline. CDR3 length: 18 residues. Trimming took 2 bases from V and 4 from J; bases not matched to a gene: 14.

This clonotype appeared a few times. The V and J genes are TRBV5-4 and TRBJ1-1; D is possibly TRBD1 (6 bases). The CDR3 is 13 residues long. Deletions cut 5 bases from V and 2 bases from J, with 10 bases between. Germline V gene sequence: CDR1 SGHNT, CDR2 YYREEE (reference sequence). CDR3 residues: CASRDSHNTEAFF. CDR3 nucleotide sequence: TGTGCCAGCAGGGACAGTCATAACACTGAAGCTTTCTTT.

The rearrangement links TRBV4-3 to TRBJ2-7, with 7 bases aligning to TRBD1. V gave up 6 bases and J gave up 8 bases; unmatched junction bases: 10. The CDR3 is 13 residues long. Germline V lookup: CDR1 LGHNA, CDR2 YSLEER. CDR3 DNA sequence: TGCGCCAGCAGTCAGGACAGGACGAGTAAGCAGTACTTC. This gives the protein CASSQDRTSKQYF.

The rearrangement uses TRBV6-2 or TRBV6-3 and TRBJ1-5; 8 bases fit TRBD1. V shed 5 bases, J shed 3 bases, and the junction held 3 bases outside the gene matches. The CDR3 spans 14 residues. Per germline, CDR1 MNHEY and CDR2 SVGEGT. CDR3 coding DNA: TGTGCCAGCAGTAAGGACAGGGCCAATCAGCCCCAGCATTTT. Its protein product is CASSKDRANQPQHF.

The gene calls are TRBV30 and TRBJ2-7; no firm D call. Germline CDR1 is GTSNPN and CDR2 is SVGIG (reference sequence). This CDR3 region has 11 residues. V was trimmed by 4 bases and J by 3 bases, leaving 7 bases between them. In DNA form, the CDR3 reads TGTGCCTGGACTAGTAGCTACGAGCAGTACTTC. This sequence encodes CAWTSSYEQYF.

This clonotype showed up just once. Relative to the germline gene, one junction end is altered; a read error may explain this. The J gene is TRBJ2-1, the V gene TRBV6-5; D perhaps matches TRBD1 (5 bases). The length of the CDR3 is 15 residues. Germline loops: CDR1 MNHEY, CDR2 SVGAGI. CDR3 DNA sequence: TGTGCCAGCAGTTACTCGACAGACCTTGACAAAGAGCAGTTCTTC. It yields the protein CASSYSTDLDKEQFF.

This clonotype was seen a few times. The chain joins TRBV7-3 to TRBJ2-1; TRBD2 agrees at 9 bases. Germline lookup yields CDR1 SGHTA and CDR2 FQGTGA. The CDR3 has 16 residues. With 4 bases clipped from V and 8 bases from J, the junction kept 12 bases outside the gene matches. As DNA, the CDR3 is TGTGCCAGCAGCTCCCCGACGGCGGGAGGGCCCGATGAGCAGTTCTTC. Its translation is CASSSPTAGGPDEQFF.

This clonotype came up many times. This chain uses TRBV11-2 with TRBJ2-7; TRBD1 aligns across 7 bases. Germline CDR1 SGHAT, CDR2 FQNNGV. The CDR3 covers 14 residues. With V trimmed by 3 bases and J by 2 bases, 4 bases remained unmatched. CDR3 DNA: TGTGCCAGCAGCTTGGGACAGTTGACCTACGAGCAGTACTTC. Its protein is CASSLGQLTYEQYF.

The rearrangement uses TRBV19 and TRBJ1-1; weak D call: TRBD1 (5 bases). CDR3 size: 15 residues. Germline values: CDR1 LNHDA, CDR2 SQIVND (reference sequence). The germline V and J ends were trimmed by 2 bases and 6 bases, with 16 bases remaining between them. This CDR3 is CASSITSGGNAEAFF. As DNA, the CDR3 is TGTGCCAGTAGTATAACCTCCGGGGGTAACGCTGAAGCTTTCTTT.

This clonotype appeared a few times. V and J are TRBV10-2 and TRBJ2-7, with 7 bases identical to TRBD1. J was trimmed by 6 bases and V by 2 bases; bases with no gene match: 7. The CDR3 covers 14 residues. Germline V gene lookup returns CDR1 WSHSY and CDR2 SAAADI. CDR3 DNA sequence: TGCGCCAGCAGTGAGGTATGGGACAGTACCGAGCAGTACTTC. Encoded protein: CASSEVWDSTEQYF.

The genes are TRBV18 and TRBJ2-7, with D hard to call. The CDR3 consists of 15 residues. The germline V and J ends were trimmed by 4 bases and 3 bases, with 16 bases remaining between them. CDR1 and CDR2 from the germline V gene are KGHSH and LQKENI. CDR3 residues: CASSRAPRVRYEQYF. The CDR3 region has the DNA TGTGCCAGCTCACGGGCACCTAGGGTTCGCTACGAGCAGTACTTC.

This clonotype was observed a handful of times. The chain combines TRBV19 with TRBJ1-1, with D uncertain. This CDR3 is built from 15 residues. The V end was cut by 3 bases, the J end by 0 bases, with 11 bases between. Germline lookup yields CDR1 LNHDA and CDR2 SQIVND (reference sequence). CDR3 region: CASSIPTRLNTEAFF. The CDR3 DNA reads TGTGCCAGTAGTATCCCCACACGGTTGAACACTGAAGCTTTCTTT.

This clonotype came up once. Being one base from a much bigger clone, this may be a read error. The rearrangement links TRBV12-3 or TRBV12-4 to TRBJ1-4; D perhaps matches TRBD1 (6 bases). The CDR3 has 17 residues. The ends were cut back, 6 bases at V and 0 bases at J, with 17 bases in the middle. In DNA form, the CDR3 reads TGTGCCAGCAGCCGCATCCAGGACAGTGCAACTAATGAAAAACTGTTTTTT. It encodes CASSRIQDSATNEKLFF.

This clonotype came up a few times. The chain combines TRBV7-2 with TRBJ2-7, with D maybe TRBD2 (6 bases). Trimming cost V 7 bases and J 6 bases, with 22 bases left between them. In germline, CDR1 is SGHTA, CDR2 FQGNSA. This CDR3 is 15 amino acids long. The CDR3 spells CASTPRWGLYGEQYF. The CDR3, as DNA: TGTGCCAGCACTCCAAGGTGGGGACTTTACGGCGAGCAGTACTTC.

This clonotype was seen only a few times. V usage is TRBV7-3 and J usage is TRBJ2-7, with D uncertain. Germline V gene sequence: CDR1 SGHTA, CDR2 FQGTGA. The ends were cut back, 3 bases at V and 0 bases at J, with 6 bases in the middle. The CDR3 extends over 13 amino acids. The CDR3 DNA reads TGTGCCAGCAGCTTTTCAGACTCCTACGAGCAGTACTTC. Amino acid sequence: CASSFSDSYEQYF.

This clonotype was counted at least ten times. The chain couples TRBV7-2 to TRBJ1-4; D ambiguous. With 5 bases removed from V and 8 bases from J, the gap between germline ends came to 6 bases. In germline, CDR1 is SGHTA, CDR2 FQGNSA. This CDR3 region has 11 residues. CDR3 region: CASSNSEKLFF. The CDR3 region has the DNA TGTGCCAGCAGCAATTCCGAAAAACTGTTTTTT.